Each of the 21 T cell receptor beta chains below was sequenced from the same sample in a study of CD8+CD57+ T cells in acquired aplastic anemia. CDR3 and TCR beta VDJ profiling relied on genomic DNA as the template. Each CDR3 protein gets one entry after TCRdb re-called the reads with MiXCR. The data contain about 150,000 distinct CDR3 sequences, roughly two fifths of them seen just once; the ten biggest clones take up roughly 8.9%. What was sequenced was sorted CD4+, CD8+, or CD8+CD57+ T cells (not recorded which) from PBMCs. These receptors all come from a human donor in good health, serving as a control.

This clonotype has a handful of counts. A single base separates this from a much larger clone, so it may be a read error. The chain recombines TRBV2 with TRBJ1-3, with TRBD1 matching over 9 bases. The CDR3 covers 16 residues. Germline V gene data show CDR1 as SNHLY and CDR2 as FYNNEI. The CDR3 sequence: CASSENRGHAGNTMYF. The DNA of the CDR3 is TGTGCCAGCAGTGAGAACAGGGGGCACGCTGGAAACACCATGTATTTT.

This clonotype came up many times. Here the CDR3 DNA reads TGTGCCAGCTCACCACTTAGGGACAGCCACGAGCAGTACTTC. Protein: CASSPLRDSHEQYF. The chain joins TRBV18 to TRBJ2-7; 7 positions match TRBD1. The CDR3 has 14 residues. Germline loops: CDR1 KGHSH, CDR2 LQKENI. V lost 1 base, J lost 5 bases, and 5 bases stayed unmatched.

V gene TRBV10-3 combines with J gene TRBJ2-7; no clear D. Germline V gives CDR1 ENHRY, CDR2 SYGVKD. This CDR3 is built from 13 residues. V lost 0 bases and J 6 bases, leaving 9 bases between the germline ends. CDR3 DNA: TGTGCCATCAGTGAGTCGCCAGGACCCGAGCAGTACTTC. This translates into CAISESPGPEQYF.

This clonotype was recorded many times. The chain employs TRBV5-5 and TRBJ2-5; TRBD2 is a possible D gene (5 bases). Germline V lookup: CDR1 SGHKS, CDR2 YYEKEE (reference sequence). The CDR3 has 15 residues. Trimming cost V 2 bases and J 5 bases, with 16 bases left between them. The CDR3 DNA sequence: TGTGCCAGCAGCTTAGGCCTAGCCCTAGGGGAGACCCAGTACTTC. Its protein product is CASSLGLALGETQYF.

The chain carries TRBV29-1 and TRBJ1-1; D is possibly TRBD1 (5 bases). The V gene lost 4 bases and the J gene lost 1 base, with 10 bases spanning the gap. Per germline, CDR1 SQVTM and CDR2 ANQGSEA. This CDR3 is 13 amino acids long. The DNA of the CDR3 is TGCAGCGTTGGACGGGGGGGGAACACTGAAGCTTTCTTT. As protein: CSVGRGGNTEAFF.

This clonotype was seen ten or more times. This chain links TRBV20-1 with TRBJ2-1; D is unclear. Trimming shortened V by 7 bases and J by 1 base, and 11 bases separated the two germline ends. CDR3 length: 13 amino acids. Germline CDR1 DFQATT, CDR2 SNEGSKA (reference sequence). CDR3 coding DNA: TGCAGTGATGACGCGGAATCCTACAATGAGCAGTTCTTC. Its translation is CSDDAESYNEQFF.

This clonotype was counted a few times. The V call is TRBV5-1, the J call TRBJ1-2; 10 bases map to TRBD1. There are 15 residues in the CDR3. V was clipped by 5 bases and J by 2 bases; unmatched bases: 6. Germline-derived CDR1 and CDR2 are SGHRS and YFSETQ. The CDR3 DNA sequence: TGCGCCAGCAGGATGGGACAGGGGACAAACTATGGCTACACCTTC. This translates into CASRMGQGTNYGYTF.

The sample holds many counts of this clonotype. CDR3 nucleotides: TGCAGCGTTGAATACACCCCCTACGAGCAGTACTTC. Translated: CSVEYTPYEQYF. V and J are TRBV29-1 and TRBJ2-7; no clear D gene. Germline lookup yields CDR1 SQVTM and CDR2 ANQGSEA. V shed 2 bases and J shed 2 bases, with 7 bases lying between them. There are 12 residues in the CDR3.

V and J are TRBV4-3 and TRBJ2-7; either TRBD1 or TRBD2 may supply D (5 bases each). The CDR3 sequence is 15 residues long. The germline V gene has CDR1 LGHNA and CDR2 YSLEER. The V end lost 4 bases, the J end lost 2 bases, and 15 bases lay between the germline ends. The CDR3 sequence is CASSLGATNAYEQYF. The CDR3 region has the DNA TGCGCCAGCAGCCTCGGGGCTACAAATGCCTACGAGCAGTACTTC.

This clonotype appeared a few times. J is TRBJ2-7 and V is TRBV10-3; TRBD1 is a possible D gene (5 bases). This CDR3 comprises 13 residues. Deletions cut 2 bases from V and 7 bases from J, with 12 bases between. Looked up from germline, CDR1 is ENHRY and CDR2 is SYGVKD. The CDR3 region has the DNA TGTGCCATCAGTGAGAACGACAGTCGTGAGCAGTACTTC. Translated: CAISENDSREQYF.

CDR3: CSAGTSGSNEQYF. The CDR3 DNA is TGCAGTGCTGGGACTAGCGGGAGCAACGAGCAGTACTTC. The chain couples TRBV20-1 to TRBJ2-7; TRBD2 agrees at 14 bases. V shed 5 bases, J shed 5 bases, and the junction held 2 bases outside the gene matches. Per the germline V gene, CDR1 is DFQATT and CDR2 is SNEGSKA (reference sequence). The CDR3 totals 13 residues.

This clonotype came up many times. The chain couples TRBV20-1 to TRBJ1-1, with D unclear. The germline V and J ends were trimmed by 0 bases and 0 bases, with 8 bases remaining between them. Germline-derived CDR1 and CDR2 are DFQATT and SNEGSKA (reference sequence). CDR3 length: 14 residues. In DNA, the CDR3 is TGCAGTGCTAGAGATGAAGTGTTGAACACTGAAGCTTTCTTT. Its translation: CSARDEVLNTEAFF.

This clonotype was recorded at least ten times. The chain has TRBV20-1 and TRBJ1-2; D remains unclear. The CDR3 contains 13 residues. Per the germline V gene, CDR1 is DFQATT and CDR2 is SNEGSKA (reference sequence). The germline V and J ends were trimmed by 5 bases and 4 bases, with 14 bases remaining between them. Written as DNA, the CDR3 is TGCAGTGCTGTTACTTCGGGGTCCTATGGCTACACCTTC. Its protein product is CSAVTSGSYGYTF.

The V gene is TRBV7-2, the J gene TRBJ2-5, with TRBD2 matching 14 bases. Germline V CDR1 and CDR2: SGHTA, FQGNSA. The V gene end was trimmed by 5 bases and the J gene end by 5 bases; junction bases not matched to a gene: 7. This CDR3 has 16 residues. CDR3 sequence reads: CASSPGLAGGWETQYF. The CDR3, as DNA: TGTGCCAGCAGCCCAGGACTAGCGGGGGGCTGGGAGACCCAGTACTTC.

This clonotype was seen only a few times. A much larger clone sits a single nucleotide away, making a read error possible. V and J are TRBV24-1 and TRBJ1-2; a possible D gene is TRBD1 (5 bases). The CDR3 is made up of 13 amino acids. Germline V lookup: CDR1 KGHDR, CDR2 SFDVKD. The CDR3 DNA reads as TGTGCCACCAGGGGCAGGGATAGCTATGGCTACGCCTTC. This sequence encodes CATRGRDSYGYAF.

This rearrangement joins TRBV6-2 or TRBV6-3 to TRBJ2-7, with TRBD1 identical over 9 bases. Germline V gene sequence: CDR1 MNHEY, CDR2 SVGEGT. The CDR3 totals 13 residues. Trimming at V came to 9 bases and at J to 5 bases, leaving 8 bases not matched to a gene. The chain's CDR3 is CARVGQGSHEQYF. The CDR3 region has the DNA TGTGCCAGGGTGGGACAGGGATCTCACGAGCAGTACTTC.

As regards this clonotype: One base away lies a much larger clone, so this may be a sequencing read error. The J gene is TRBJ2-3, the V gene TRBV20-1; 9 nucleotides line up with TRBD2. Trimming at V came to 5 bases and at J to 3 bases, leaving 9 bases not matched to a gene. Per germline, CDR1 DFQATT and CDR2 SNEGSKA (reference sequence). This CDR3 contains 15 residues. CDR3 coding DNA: TGCAGTGCTGGAGCTCGAGCGGGGGGTACAGATACGCAGTATTTT. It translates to CSAGARAGGTDTQYF.

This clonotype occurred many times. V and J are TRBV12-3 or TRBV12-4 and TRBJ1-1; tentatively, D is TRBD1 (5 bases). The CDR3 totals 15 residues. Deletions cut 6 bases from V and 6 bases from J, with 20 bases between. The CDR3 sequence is CASRFTGFGKPEAFF. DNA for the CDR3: TGTGCCAGCAGATTCACAGGTTTTGGGAAACCTGAAGCTTTCTTT.

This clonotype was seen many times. The CDR3 region is CSATLSNYGYTF. In DNA, the CDR3 is TGCAGTGCCACACTATCTAACTATGGCTACACCTTC. The chain is built from TRBV20-1 and TRBJ1-2; D is unclear. This CDR3 contains 12 residues. Trimming removed 6 bases at V and 0 bases at J, with 8 bases between. Per the germline V gene, CDR1 is DFQATT and CDR2 is SNEGSKA (reference sequence).

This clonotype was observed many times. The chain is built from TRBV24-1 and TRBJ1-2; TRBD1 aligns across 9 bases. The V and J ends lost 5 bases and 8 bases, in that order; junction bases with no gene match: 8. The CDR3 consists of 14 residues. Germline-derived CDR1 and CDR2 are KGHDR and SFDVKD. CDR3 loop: CATSVTGGAGGYTF. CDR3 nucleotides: TGTGCCACCAGTGTCACAGGGGGCGCAGGGGGCTACACCTTC.

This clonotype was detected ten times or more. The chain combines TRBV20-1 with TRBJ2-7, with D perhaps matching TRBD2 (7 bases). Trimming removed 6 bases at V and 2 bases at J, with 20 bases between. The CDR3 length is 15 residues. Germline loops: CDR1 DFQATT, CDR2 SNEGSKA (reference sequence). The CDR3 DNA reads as TGCAGTGCCTGGAAAGGGGGGGGCCGGACCTACGAGCAGTACTTC. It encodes CSAWKGGGRTYEQYF.